This T cell receptor (beta chain) was obtained from a study of T cell responses to AZD1222 COVID-19 vaccine. The V segment lost 3 bases and the J segment 8 bases; nucleotides outside the gene matches: 7. Germline-derived CDR1 and CDR2 are LNHNV and YYDKDF (reference sequence). The CDR3 runs to 15 residues. Notes on the study in general: Regions left unmutated in variants are reportedly the target of nearly half of spike-specific TCRs. There were repertoire samples only from the period after the peak T cell response.

Assay used: immunoSEQ multiplex PCR; TCRdb lists only in-frame clones, some missing. The sample has around 150,000 clones; roughly 90% are singletons. Remarks on this clone: Its matching antigen is unknown.

The V and J genes are TRBV15 and TRBJ1-5; 10 bases are shared with TRBD1. The starting material was peripheral blood, obtained on day 0 of AZD1222 vaccination. This clonotype was obtained from an adult in good health. CDR3 bases: TGTGCCACCAGCAGGCGGGACAGGGGATTTGAGCCCCAGCATTTT. Its protein product is CATSRRDRGFEPQHF.